This T cell receptor beta chain was captured in a study of shared clonotypes between healthy human individuals. Assay used: immunoSEQ multiplex PCR; TCRdb lists only in-frame clones, some missing. The sample consists of some 1.5 million clones, 95% to 99% of them appearing once. The CDR3 totals 14 residues. Trimming cost V 6 bases and J 7 bases; bases outside gene matches: 9. Germline V gene sequence: CDR1 MRHNA, CDR2 SNTAGT. The sequenced sample consisted of naive CD4+ T cells sorted from blood. Sample subset: CD45RA+ positively selected. This chain joins TRBV6-4 and TRBJ2-3; 8 bases line up with TRBD1. This TCR derives from a man aged 25-45 years in good health. DNA of the CDR3: TGTGCCAGCAGCCCGACAGGGGCAATCTATACGCAGTATTTT. Encoded protein: CASSPTGAIYTQYF.